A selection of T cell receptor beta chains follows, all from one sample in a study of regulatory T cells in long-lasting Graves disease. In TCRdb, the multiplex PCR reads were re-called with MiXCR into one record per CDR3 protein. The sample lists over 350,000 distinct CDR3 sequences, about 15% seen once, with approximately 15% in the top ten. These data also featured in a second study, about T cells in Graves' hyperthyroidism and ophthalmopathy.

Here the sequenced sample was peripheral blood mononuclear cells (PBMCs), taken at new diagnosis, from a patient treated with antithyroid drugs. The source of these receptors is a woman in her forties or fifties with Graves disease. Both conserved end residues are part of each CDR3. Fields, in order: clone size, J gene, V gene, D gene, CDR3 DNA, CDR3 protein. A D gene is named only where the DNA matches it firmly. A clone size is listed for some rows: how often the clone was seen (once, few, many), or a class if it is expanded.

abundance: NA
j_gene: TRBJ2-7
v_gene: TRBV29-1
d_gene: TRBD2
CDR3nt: TGCAGCGTTGAAGGTTCTAGCGGGAGGGCCTACGAGCAGTACTTC
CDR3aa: CSVEGSSGRAYEQYF

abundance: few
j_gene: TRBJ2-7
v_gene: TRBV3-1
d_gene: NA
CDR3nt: TGTGCCAGCAGCCAAGAAAGCCATTTAGGGCAGTACTTC
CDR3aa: CASSQESHLGQYF

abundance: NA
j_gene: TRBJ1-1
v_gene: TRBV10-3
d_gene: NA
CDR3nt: TGTGCCATCACAGCAGGGGTGAGGAACACTGAAGCTTTCTTT
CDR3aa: CAITAGVRNTEAFF

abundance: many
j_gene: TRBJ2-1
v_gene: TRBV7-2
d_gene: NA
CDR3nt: TGTGCCAGCAGCTTAGAGGGGTGGGGTGATGAGCAGTTCTTC
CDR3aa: CASSLEGWGDEQFF

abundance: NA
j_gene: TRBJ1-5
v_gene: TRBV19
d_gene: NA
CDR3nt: TGTGCCAGTAGTATAGACAGGTACAATCAGCCCCAGCATTTT
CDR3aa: CASSIDRYNQPQHF

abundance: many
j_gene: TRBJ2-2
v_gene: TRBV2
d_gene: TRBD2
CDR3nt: TGTGCCAGCAGTCTACCCGCCTGGGGGGGGAGGGACACCGGGGAGCTGTTTTTT
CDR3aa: CASSLPAWGGRDTGELFF

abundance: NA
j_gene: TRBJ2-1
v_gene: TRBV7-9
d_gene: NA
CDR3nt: TGTGCCAGCAGCTTAGCCATAATAGCTGATGAGCAGTTCTTC
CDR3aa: CASSLAIIADEQFF

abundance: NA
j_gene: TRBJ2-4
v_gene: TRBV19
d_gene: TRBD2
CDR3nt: TGTGCCAGTAGTCCACTGGCCGCGGGGGACGGCATTCAGTACTTC
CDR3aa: CASSPLAAGDGIQYF

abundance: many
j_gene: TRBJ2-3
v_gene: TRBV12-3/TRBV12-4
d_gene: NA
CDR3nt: TGTGCCAGCAGCCTCCTACAGGGGACTTTCACAGATACGCAGTATTTT
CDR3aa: CASSLLQGTFTDTQYF

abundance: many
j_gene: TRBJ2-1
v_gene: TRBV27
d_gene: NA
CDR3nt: TGTGCCAGCAGTTTATCGGGACATAGCTCCTACAATGAGCAGTTCTTC
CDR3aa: CASSLSGHSSYNEQFF

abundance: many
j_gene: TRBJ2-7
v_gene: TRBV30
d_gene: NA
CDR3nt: TGTGCCGGTGTCACCTCAGACAGGAGCTCCTACGAGCAGTACTTC
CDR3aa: CAGVTSDRSSYEQYF

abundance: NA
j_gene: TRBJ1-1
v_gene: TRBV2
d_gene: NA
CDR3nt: TGTGCCAGCAAGCGTCGGGTGAACACTGAAGCTTTCTTT
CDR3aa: CASKRRVNTEAFF

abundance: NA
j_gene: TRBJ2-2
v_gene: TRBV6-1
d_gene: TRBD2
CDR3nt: TGTGCCAGCCGATTAGGGAGAGCGGGAGGGAACACCGGGGAGCTGTTTTTT
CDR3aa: CASRLGRAGGNTGELFF

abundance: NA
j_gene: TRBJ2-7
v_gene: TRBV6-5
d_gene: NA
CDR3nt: TGTGCCAGCAGTTACTCGACAGGAGTCTCCTACGAGCAGTACTTC
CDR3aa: CASSYSTGVSYEQYF

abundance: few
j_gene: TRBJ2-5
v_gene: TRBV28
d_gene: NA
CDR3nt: TGTGCCAGCAGTTTAAGCGCAGAGACCCAGTACTTC
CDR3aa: CASSLSAETQYF

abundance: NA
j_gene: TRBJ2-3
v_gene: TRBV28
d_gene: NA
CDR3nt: TGTGCCAACAGTTTCCCTACTCAGGGGGGTACGCAGTATTTT
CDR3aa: CANSFPTQGGTQYF

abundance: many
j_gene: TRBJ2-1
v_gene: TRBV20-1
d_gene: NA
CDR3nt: TGCAGTGCAAGGGACCGGATACGCTCCTACAATGAGCAGTTCTTC
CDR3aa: CSARDRIRSYNEQFF

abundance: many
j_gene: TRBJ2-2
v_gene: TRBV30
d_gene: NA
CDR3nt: TGTGCCTGGAGGACGCAGGGGAACACCGGGGAGCTGTTTTTT
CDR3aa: CAWRTQGNTGELFF

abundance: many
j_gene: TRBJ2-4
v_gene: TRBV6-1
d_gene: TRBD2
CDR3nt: TGTGCCAGCAGTGAAGCGTCAGTGTGGCTAGCGGAAAACATTCAGTACTTC
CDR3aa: CASSEASVWLAENIQYF

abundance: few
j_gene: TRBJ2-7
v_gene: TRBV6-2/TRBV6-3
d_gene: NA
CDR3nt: TGTGCCAGCAGCCGACCAGGACGTGCGACCGGGGAGTACTTC
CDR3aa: CASSRPGRATGEYF

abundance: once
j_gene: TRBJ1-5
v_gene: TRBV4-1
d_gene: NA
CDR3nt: TGCGCCAGCAGCCAAGATGGGAAGGGTCAGCCCCAGCATTTT
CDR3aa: CASSQDGKGQPQHF

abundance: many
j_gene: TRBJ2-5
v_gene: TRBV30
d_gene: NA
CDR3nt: TGTGCCTGGAGTGGGTCTGGACTACCTCAAGAGACCCAGTACTTC
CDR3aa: CAWSGSGLPQETQYF

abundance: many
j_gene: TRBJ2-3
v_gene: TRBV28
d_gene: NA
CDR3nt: TGTGCCAGCAGTTTACCGCTGAATCCTCCCACAGATACGCAGTATTTT
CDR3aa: CASSLPLNPPTDTQYF

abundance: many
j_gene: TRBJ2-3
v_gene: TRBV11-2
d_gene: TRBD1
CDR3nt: TGTGCCAGCAGCTTGGGGGCGACCGGGACAGGGAGCACAGATACGCAGTATTTT
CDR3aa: CASSLGATGTGSTDTQYF

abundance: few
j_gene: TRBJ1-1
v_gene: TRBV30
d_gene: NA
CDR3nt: TGTGCCTGGAGTGTCTCAAAGGGTGGGAACACTGAAGCTTTCTTT
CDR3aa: CAWSVSKGGNTEAFF

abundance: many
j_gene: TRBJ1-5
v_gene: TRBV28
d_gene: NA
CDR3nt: TGTGCCAGCAGTTTCCAGGGTCGGGGCAATCAGCCCCAGCATTTT
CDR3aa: CASSFQGRGNQPQHF

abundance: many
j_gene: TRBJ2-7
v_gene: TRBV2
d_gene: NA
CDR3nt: TGTGCCAGCAGTGACAGGAACAACGAGGTCTACGAGCAGTACTTC
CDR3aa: CASSDRNNEVYEQYF

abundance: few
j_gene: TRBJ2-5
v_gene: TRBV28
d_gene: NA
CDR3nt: TGTACCAGCAGTACTAGGGGCCAAGAGACCCAGTACTTC
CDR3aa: CTSSTRGQETQYF

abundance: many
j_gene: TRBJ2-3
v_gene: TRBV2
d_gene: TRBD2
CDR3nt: TGTGCCAGCAGCGAGGGGCTAGCGGGCACAGATACGCAGTATTTT
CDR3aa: CASSEGLAGTDTQYF

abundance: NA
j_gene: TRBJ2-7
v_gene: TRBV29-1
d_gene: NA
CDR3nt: TGCAGCGTGGAGACACAGACCTACGAGCAGTACTTC
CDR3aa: CSVETQTYEQYF

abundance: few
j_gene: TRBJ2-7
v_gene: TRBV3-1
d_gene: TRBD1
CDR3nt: TGTGCCAGCAGCCAAAACTATGGACAGGGTGTCCACGAGCAGTACTTC
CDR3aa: CASSQNYGQGVHEQYF

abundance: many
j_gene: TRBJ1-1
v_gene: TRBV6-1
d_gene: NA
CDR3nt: TGTGCCAGCACCCTCGGGTTGGGGGGGGCGGACACTGAAGCTTTCTTT
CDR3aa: CASTLGLGGADTEAFF

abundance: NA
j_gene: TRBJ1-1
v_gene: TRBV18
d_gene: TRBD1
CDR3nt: TGTGCCAGCTCACCGCAGGGGGTCGAAGCTTTCTTT
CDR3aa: CASSPQGVEAFF

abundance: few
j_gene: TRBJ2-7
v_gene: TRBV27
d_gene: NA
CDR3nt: TGTGCCAGCAGTCGGCCAGGGATCTCCTACGAGCAGTACTTC
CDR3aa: CASSRPGISYEQYF

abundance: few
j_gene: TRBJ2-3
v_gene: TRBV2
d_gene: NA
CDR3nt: TGTGCCAGCGGTGAACGGGTGGATACGCAGTATTTT
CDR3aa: CASGERVDTQYF

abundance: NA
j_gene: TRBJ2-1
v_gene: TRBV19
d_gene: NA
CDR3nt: TGTGCCAGTAGTTCTAGTAGCGGACCCTATGATGAGCAGTTCTTC
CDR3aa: CASSSSSGPYDEQFF

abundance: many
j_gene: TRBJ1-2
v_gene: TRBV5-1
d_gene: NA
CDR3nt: TGCGCCATCGAGGGGGTTTCAGGAGGCTACACCTTC
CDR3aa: CAIEGVSGGYTF

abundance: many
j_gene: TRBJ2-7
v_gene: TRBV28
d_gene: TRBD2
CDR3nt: TGTGCCAGCAGTTTTCGGACTAGCGGGAGGCCCTACGAGCAGTACTTC
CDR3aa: CASSFRTSGRPYEQYF

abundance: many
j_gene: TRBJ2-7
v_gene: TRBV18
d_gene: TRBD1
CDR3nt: TGTGCCAGCTCACACACAGGGGGACAGTACGAGCAGTACTTC
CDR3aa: CASSHTGGQYEQYF

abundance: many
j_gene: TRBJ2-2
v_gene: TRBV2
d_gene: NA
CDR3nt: TGTGCCAGCAGTGAAGAACAGATAAACACCGGGGAGCTGTTTTTT
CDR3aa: CASSEEQINTGELFF

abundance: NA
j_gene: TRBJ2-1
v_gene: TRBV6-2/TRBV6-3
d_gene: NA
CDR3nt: TGTGCCGTCCCCAGGCGGGACCAAGAGACCCAGAACTTC
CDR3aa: CAVPRRDQETQNF

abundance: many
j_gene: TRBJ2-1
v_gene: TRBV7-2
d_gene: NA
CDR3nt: TGTGCCAGCCTTACGGCGGGTGAGCAGTTCTTC
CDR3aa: CASLTAGEQFF

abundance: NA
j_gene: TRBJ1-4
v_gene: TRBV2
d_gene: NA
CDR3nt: TGTGCCAGCACTCAAGATACGGGCCCAATTAATGAAAAACTGTTTTTT
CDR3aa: CASTQDTGPINEKLFF

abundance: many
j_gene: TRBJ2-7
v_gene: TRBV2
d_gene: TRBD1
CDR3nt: TGTGCCAGCATCGGGTTTGCAGGGGGCGGCGAGCAGTACTTC
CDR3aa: CASIGFAGGGEQYF

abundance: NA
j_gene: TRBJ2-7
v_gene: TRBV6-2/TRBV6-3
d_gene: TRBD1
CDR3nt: TGTGCCAGCAGTCACCCCGGGACAGGGAGTCTCGAGCAGTACTTC
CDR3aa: CASSHPGTGSLEQYF

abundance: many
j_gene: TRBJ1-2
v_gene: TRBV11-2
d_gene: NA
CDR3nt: TGTGCCAGCAGCTTAGCCGGAGTCAACTATGGCTACACCTTC
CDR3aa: CASSLAGVNYGYTF

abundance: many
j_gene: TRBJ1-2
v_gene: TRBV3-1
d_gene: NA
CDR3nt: TGTGCCAGCAGCCAAGACATATATGGCTACACCTTC
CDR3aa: CASSQDIYGYTF

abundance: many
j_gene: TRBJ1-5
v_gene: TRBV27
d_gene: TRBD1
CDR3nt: TGTGCCAGCAGTCCCCAGCTCGGACAGGGGGCTCGACAGCCCCAGCATTTT
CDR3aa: CASSPQLGQGARQPQHF

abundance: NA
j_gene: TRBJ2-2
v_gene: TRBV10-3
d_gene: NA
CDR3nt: TGTGCCATCAGTGACAGGGACACCGGGGAGCTGTTTTTT
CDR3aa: CAISDRDTGELFF

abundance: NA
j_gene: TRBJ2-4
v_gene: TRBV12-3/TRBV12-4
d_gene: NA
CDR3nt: TGTGCCAGCAGTTTCCGAAATCGCAGGGAAACCAAAAACATTCAGTACTTC
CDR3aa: CASSFRNRRETKNIQYF

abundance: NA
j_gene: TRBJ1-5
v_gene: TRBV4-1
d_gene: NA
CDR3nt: TGCGCCAGCAGCCAAGCAGGGCTGGGTGTGAATCAGCCCCAGCATTTT
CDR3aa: CASSQAGLGVNQPQHF

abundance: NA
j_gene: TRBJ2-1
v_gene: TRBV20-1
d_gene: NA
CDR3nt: TGCAGTGCACCCCGGGACCCTCAACGGGTAATCCACAATGAGCAGTTCTTC
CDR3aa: CSAPRDPQRVIHNEQFF

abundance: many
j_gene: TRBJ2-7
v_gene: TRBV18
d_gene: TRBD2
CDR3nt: TGTGCCAGCTCACTCCAAGCGGGGAGTGGGAACGAGCAGTACTTC
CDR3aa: CASSLQAGSGNEQYF

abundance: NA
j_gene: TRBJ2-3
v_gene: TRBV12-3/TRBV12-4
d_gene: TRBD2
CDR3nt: TGTGCCAGCAGTGTCACGACTAGCGGGAGCCCCACAGATACGCAGTATTTT
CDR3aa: CASSVTTSGSPTDTQYF

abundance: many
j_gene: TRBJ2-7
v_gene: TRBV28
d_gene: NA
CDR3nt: TGTGCCAGCGGGGGAGGGGGCGCCGGGGCGGGACCAACCTACGAGCAGTACTTC
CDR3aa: CASGGGGAGAGPTYEQYF

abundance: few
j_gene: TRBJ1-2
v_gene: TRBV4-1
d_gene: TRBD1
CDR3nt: TGCGCCAGCAGCCAAGAAAGACAGGGGAGGACCTATGGCTACACCTTC
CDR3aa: CASSQERQGRTYGYTF

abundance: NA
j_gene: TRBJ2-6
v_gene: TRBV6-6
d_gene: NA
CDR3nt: TGTGCCAGCAGTTACTCGGGAGCCAGTGCCGGGGCCAACGTCCTGACTTTC
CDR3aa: CASSYSGASAGANVLTF

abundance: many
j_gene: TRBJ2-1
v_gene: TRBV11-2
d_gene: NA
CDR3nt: TGTGCCAGCAGGGGAGCGAGCTCCTACAATGAGCAGTTCTTC
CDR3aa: CASRGASSYNEQFF

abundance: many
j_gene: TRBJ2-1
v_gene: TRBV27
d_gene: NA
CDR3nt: TGTGCCAGCAGGTCAGGGGAAACCTCCTACAATGAGCAGTTCTTC
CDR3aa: CASRSGETSYNEQFF